Each of the 7 T cell receptor beta chains below was sequenced from the same sample in a study of shared clonotypes between healthy human individuals. Profiling relied on immunoSEQ multiplex PCR, and the TCRdb table lists in-frame clones only, not all of them. Among about 2.4 million clones listed, 80% to 95% were seen once. Sequenced: naive CD4+ T cells from PBMCs. Subset here: CD45RA+ positively selected. The receptors stem from a man in his late teens or twenties in good health. Some clones in this sample may be carry-over from other donors' samples.

The chain carries TRBV28 and TRBJ2-7, with D maybe TRBD1 (6 bases). The CDR3 contains 13 residues. Trimming took 5 bases from V and 4 from J, leaving 12 bases between them. Germline V gene lookup returns CDR1 MDHEN and CDR2 SYDVKM. CDR3 nucleotides: TGTGCCAGCAGTCGGGGCAGGGGTTACGAGCAGTACTTC. Amino acid sequence: CASSRGRGYEQYF.

The chain combines TRBV15 with TRBJ1-1, with D uncertain. V lost 2 bases and J lost 2, with 6 bases in between. The CDR3 runs 13 residues. Germline-derived CDR1 and CDR2 are LNHNV and YYDKDF (reference sequence). CDR3 nucleotides: TGTGCCACCAGCAGAAATCTTAACACTGAAGCTTTCTTT. The encoded protein is CATSRNLNTEAFF.

V gene TRBV6-1 combines with J gene TRBJ1-4; D remains unclear. Trimming removed 4 bases from V and 14 bases from J, with 14 bases in between. Per germline, CDR1 MNHNS and CDR2 SASEGT. This CDR3 region has 12 residues. CDR3 loop: CASSGDPVVLFF. Here the CDR3 DNA reads TGTGCCAGCAGTGGAGACCCGGTCGTGCTGTTTTTT.

This clone was detected only once. This chain connects TRBV2 to TRBJ2-2, with D perhaps assigned TRBD1 or TRBD2 (5 bases each). V was cut by 2 bases and J by 2 bases, with 18 bases left in between. The germline V gene has CDR1 SNHLY and CDR2 FYNNEI. The CDR3 runs 18 residues. DNA of the CDR3: TGTGCCAGCAGTGAACTAGGTGGGACCTCATCAAACACCGGGGAGCTGTTTTTT. The encoded protein is CASSELGGTSSNTGELFF.

The chain has TRBV7-2 and TRBJ2-1, with 7 bases aligning to TRBD1. Unmatched junction bases numbered 10, after V lost 4 bases and J lost 4 bases. CDR1 and CDR2 from the germline V gene are SGHTA and FQGNSA. There are 16 residues in the CDR3. CDR3: CASSSQVDRRYNEQFF. The DNA for the CDR3 is TGTGCCAGCAGCTCACAGGTGGACAGGCGTTACAATGAGCAGTTCTTC.

The V call is TRBV28, the J call TRBJ2-7; no clear D gene. Germline CDR1 and CDR2: MDHEN and SYDVKM. This CDR3 comprises 15 residues. The germline V and J ends were trimmed by 3 bases and 6 bases, with 18 bases remaining between them. The CDR3 DNA reads TGTGCCAGCAGTTTTCGTCAACTACCTGCCTTCGAGCAGTACTTC. This encodes CASSFRQLPAFEQYF.

The chain recombines TRBV28 with TRBJ2-7, with a possible D match to TRBD2 (5 bases). Germline-derived CDR1 and CDR2 are MDHEN and SYDVKM. The V end was cut by 8 bases, the J end by 2 bases, with 16 bases between. This CDR3 is built from 14 residues. The CDR3 DNA reads as TGTGCCAGCGGCCGTCTAGCCCCCGCCTACGAGCAGTACTTC. It yields the protein CASGRLAPAYEQYF.